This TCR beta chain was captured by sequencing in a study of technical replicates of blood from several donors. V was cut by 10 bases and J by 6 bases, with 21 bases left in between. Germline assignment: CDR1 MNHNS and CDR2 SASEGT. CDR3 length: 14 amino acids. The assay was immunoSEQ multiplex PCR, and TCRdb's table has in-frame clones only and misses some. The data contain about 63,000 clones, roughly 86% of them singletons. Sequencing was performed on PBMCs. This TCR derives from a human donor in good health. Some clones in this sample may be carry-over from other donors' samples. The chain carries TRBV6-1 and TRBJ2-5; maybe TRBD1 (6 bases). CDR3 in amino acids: CATLRVGGKKTQYF. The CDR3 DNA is TGTGCCACCCTTAGAGTAGGGGGAAAAAAGACCCAGTACTTC.